A selection of T cell receptor beta chains follows, all from one sample in a study of CD8+ T cells in alopecia areata. Sequencing used immunoSEQ multiplex PCR; TCRdb keeps in-frame clones, though not all of them. The data contain 85,000 to 110,000 clones, approximately 58% of them singletons. What was sequenced was CD4+ T cells sorted from blood. Receptors were obtained from a human donor in good health. Both conserved end residues are trimmed from each CDR3. The D gene is left open where the match is weak.

v_gene,d_gene,j_gene,CDR3aa
TRBV30,-,TRBJ1-6,AWSEVRTPLH
TRBV6-6,-,TRBJ2-7,ASSVRVEVYEQY
TRBV25-1,-,TRBJ2-3,ASSEWGQTTDTQY
TRBV7-8,-,TRBJ2-1,ASSPRESSYNEQF
TRBV5-6,TRBD2,TRBJ2-7,ASGLGPPSGGGWNEQY
TRBV18,TRBD1,TRBJ2-7,ASSPNRGSSYEQY
TRBV7-6,-,TRBJ2-3,ASSLSRGGDTQY
TRBV5-1,TRBD1,TRBJ2-7,ASKQPGQGYEQY
TRBV27,TRBD1,TRBJ1-2,ASSRDRGKDGYT
TRBV29-1,-,TRBJ2-7,SEPPGSGSEQY
TRBV28,TRBD1,TRBJ2-1,ASSRPGTGLDEQF
TRBV6-1,-,TRBJ2-3,ASREGAVNTQY
TRBV6-5,-,TRBJ2-5,ASSSGRLGSQETQY
TRBV7-8,-,TRBJ2-3,ASSLGAGASTDTQY
TRBV19,TRBD1,TRBJ2-7,ASSEGAPYEQY
TRBV5-7,-,TRBJ1-5,ASSLGVSNQPQH
TRBV6-5,-,TRBJ1-1,ASSYSTGRANTEAF
TRBV5-1,-,TRBJ2-2,ASSFFAGNTGELF
TRBV25-1,TRBD2,TRBJ2-3,ASSEGRGGADTQY
TRBV29-1,-,TRBJ1-2,SVEKQGILSGYT
TRBV7-3,TRBD1,TRBJ2-1,ASSPQGGTGGSEQF
TRBV5-1,-,TRBJ1-1,ASSPVVRTEAF
TRBV7-2,-,TRBJ2-1,ASSSPRRGSYNEQF
TRBV10-3,-,TRBJ1-6,AIRGAGNSPLH
TRBV2,TRBD2,TRBJ2-3,ASSEAPSGGYTQY
TRBV7-2,-,TRBJ2-4,ASSSALNIQY
TRBV2,-,TRBJ1-1,ASRPEGRGAF
TRBV29-1,-,TRBJ1-4,SVRPSTTEKLF
TRBV2,-,TRBJ2-1,ARALGAGRGREQF
TRBV30,-,TRBJ1-2,AWRPAGPAYGYT
TRBV4-3,TRBD1,TRBJ1-1,ASSQVDRGTEAF
TRBV7-2,TRBD2,TRBJ2-7,ASSFILAGGIPYEQY
TRBV19,-,TRBJ2-1,ASNELGDNEQF
TRBV4-3,-,TRBJ1-4,ASSLNPKEKLF
TRBV29-1,TRBD1,TRBJ1-1,SVESSGGRTEAF
TRBV2,-,TRBJ1-6,ASSAGYNSPLH
TRBV4-2,TRBD2,TRBJ2-3,ASSQDPAGGPSDTQY
TRBV20-1,-,TRBJ2-7,SASSRYEQY
TRBV5-6,TRBD1,TRBJ1-1,ASSLYGQGGNTEAF
TRBV4-2,-,TRBJ2-5,ASSQEISRERETQY
TRBV7-2,TRBD1,TRBJ2-5,ASSYGQGETQY
TRBV29-1,TRBD2,TRBJ2-5,SVEGGLAGGAETQY
TRBV29-1,TRBD1,TRBJ1-5,SRDRGFNQPQH
TRBV4-2,TRBD1,TRBJ1-1,ASSQLLQGDTEAF
TRBV6-5,TRBD1,TRBJ2-7,AISESMGQYEQY
TRBV5-4,-,TRBJ2-6,ASSSRQASGANVLT
TRBV6-6,TRBD1,TRBJ1-2,ASSYSYRTGHGYT
TRBV2,-,TRBJ1-5,ASSESRTKNQPQH
TRBV7-2,-,TRBJ2-3,ASSPVTDTQY
TRBV7-8,TRBD2,TRBJ2-7,ASSPRRTSGGYSYEQY
TRBV15,-,TRBJ1-2,ATSPGRGYT
TRBV2,-,TRBJ2-1,ASRRGVSSYNEQF
TRBV2,-,TRBJ2-3,ASSRQSPTDTQY
TRBV4-2,-,TRBJ1-6,ASSQERNSPLH
TRBV18,-,TRBJ2-1,ASSPQRGYNEQF
TRBV7-9,-,TRBJ2-7,ASSLGNRAGVYEQY
TRBV5-1,-,TRBJ2-3,ASSQDFYTDTQY
TRBV20-1,-,TRBJ1-2,SATSLGYT